This T cell receptor (beta chain) was identified during a study of T cell repertoires in cytomegalovirus infection. Study as a whole: CMV infection plus the matching HLA type was flagged by public TCR beta signatures.

Each CDR3 protein is one row after TCRdb ran MiXCR on the reads. The data contain fewer than 250,000 distinct CDR3 sequences, 10% to 15% of them singletons. V lost 5 bases and J lost 2; bases outside the gene matches: 6. The CDR3 length is 16 residues. Germline V gene sequence: CDR1 SGHTA, CDR2 FQGNSA. This clonotype was seen repeatedly, ten times or more. The receptor's source is a human donor in good health (CMV status not recorded). Some clones in this sample may be carry-over from other donors' samples. The V and J genes are TRBV7-2 and TRBJ2-3, with 11 bases fitting TRBD2. The specimen sequenced was PBMCs. CDR3 nucleotides: TGTGCCAGCAGCGCCCGACTAGCGGGAATCACAGATACGCAGTATTTT. Residues: CASSARLAGITDTQYF.